Each of the 8 T cell receptor beta chains below was sequenced from the same sample in a study of T cells in Graves' hyperthyroidism and ophthalmopathy. Using RNA transcripts as the source, TCR beta CDR3 regions were amplified. The study used the HTBI primer set for a first-round RT-PCR of the TCR CDR3. TCRdb itself ran the multiplex PCR reads through MiXCR, one entry per CDR3 protein. The data contain around 350,000 distinct CDR3 sequences, roughly 25% of them singletons. Sequencing used blood. The receptors shown here come from a man aged 45 to 65 with Graves' hyperthyroidism.

In DNA, the CDR3 is TGTGCCATCAGTGTTGTTGCGGGACCATACAATGAGCAGTTCTTC. Its translation: CAISVVAGPYNEQFF. This sequence joins TRBV10-3 and TRBJ2-1; D might be TRBD2 (6 bases). There are 15 residues in the CDR3. Germline V gene lookup returns CDR1 ENHRY and CDR2 SYGVKD. Trimming removed 4 bases from V and 4 bases from J, with 14 bases in between.

The table lists this clonotype with many counts. The rearrangement links TRBV20-1 to TRBJ2-3, with 9 bases lining up with TRBD2. Germline V CDR1 and CDR2: DFQATT, SNEGSKA (reference sequence). V shed 0 bases, J shed 1 base, and the junction held 8 bases outside the gene matches. The CDR3 runs 17 residues. The CDR3 protein is CSARDPQTSGGTDTQYF. DNA of the CDR3: TGCAGTGCTAGAGATCCCCAGACTAGCGGAGGCACAGATACGCAGTATTTT.

The sample holds a few counts of this clonotype. This may stem from a read error, because a much larger clone lies one nucleotide away. V and J are TRBV28 and TRBJ2-1; D possibly uses TRBD1 or TRBD2 (5 bases each). The CDR3 totals 15 residues. Per germline, CDR1 MDHEN and CDR2 SYDVKM. Trimming took off 3 bases at V and 5 bases at J, with 14 bases between the two ends. CDR3 in amino acids: CASSLPGSLHNEQFF. The CDR3 bases are TGTGCCAGCAGTTTGCCAGGGAGTCTCCACAATGAGCAGTTCTTC.

This clonotype was recorded many times. The V call is TRBV5-1, the J call TRBJ2-3, with TRBD2 matching over 9 bases. This CDR3 contains 14 residues. After removal of 5 bases from V and 3 bases from J, the junction contained 4 bases not matched to a gene. Looked up from germline, CDR1 is SGHRS and CDR2 is YFSETQ. CDR3 coding DNA: TGCGCCAGCAGGGAAAGCGGGAGGACAGATACGCAGTATTTT. Translation: CASRESGRTDTQYF.

This clonotype appeared a few times. The chain links TRBV7-2 to TRBJ2-7; the match to TRBD2 covers 11 bases. CDR1 is SGHTA and CDR2 is FQGNSA in the germline V gene. This CDR3 region has 15 residues. Trimming cost V 5 bases and J 3 bases; bases outside gene matches: 6. The CDR3 loop is CASSPGTSGYYEQYF. The CDR3 bases are TGTGCCAGCAGCCCAGGGACTAGCGGATACTACGAGCAGTACTTC.

This clonotype was seen many times. One junction end disagrees with the germline gene, perhaps due to a read error. J is TRBJ2-5 and V is TRBV5-1; no clear D. Germline V CDR1 and CDR2: SGHRS, YFSETQ. The CDR3 contains 13 residues. The CDR3 DNA reads as TGTGCCAGCAGCTTGGTACAGCAAGAGACCCAGTACTTC. This encodes CASSLVQQETQYF.

The chain employs TRBV29-1 and TRBJ2-1; unclear D gene. CDR3 length: 10 residues. CDR1 SQVTM and CDR2 ANQGSEA come from the germline V gene. V dropped 7 bases and J dropped 9 bases, with 10 bases sitting between them. The CDR3 DNA reads as TGCAGCGGCAAATCAAGTGAGCAGTTCTTC. Protein product: CSGKSSEQFF.

The chain recombines TRBV5-1 with TRBJ2-7; maybe TRBD2 (6 bases). Germline loops: CDR1 SGHRS, CDR2 YFSETQ. V dropped 4 bases and J dropped 3 bases, with 14 bases sitting between them. CDR3 length: 14 amino acids. CDR3 nucleotides: TGCGCCAGCAGCCCGGAGGACTATCTCTACGAGCAGTACTTC. It yields the protein CASSPEDYLYEQYF.